These T cell receptor beta chains were read from a single sample in a study of CD8 T cells in ankylosing spondylitis. TCRdb reprocessed the 5' RACE reads via MiXCR and lists one record per CDR3 protein. Here the sample spans under 150,000 distinct CDR3 sequences, more than 7% being singletons. The sample comprised synovial fluid, either unsorted or a sorted T cell fraction (not recorded which). The source of these receptors is a male donor with ankylosing spondylitis. The CDR3 runs from the conserved cysteine through the conserved F or W. A D gene is named only where the DNA matches it firmly. Expanded clones get a size class; other rows say once, few or many, or leave the size out.

abundance: -; v_gene: TRBV3-1; d_gene: -; j_gene: TRBJ1-3; CDR3nt: TGTGCCAGCAGCCAAGATTCAGCTAGCTCTGGAAACACCATATATTTT; CDR3aa: CASSQDSASSGNTIYF
abundance: -; v_gene: TRBV25-1; d_gene: -; j_gene: TRBJ1-4; CDR3nt: TGTGCCAGCAGTGAATTCACCGAGAATGAAAAACTGTTTTTT; CDR3aa: CASSEFTENEKLFF
abundance: -; v_gene: TRBV6-2/TRBV6-3; d_gene: TRBD2; j_gene: TRBJ2-3; CDR3nt: TGTGCCAGCAGTCACCCAGCGGGGGGGCGGGCAGATACGCAGTATTTT; CDR3aa: CASSHPAGGRADTQYF
abundance: many; v_gene: TRBV5-1; d_gene: -; j_gene: TRBJ2-1; CDR3nt: TGCGCCAGCAGACAGCGATCTAACAATGAGCAGTTCTTC; CDR3aa: CASRQRSNNEQFF
abundance: few; v_gene: TRBV29-1; d_gene: TRBD1; j_gene: TRBJ1-1; CDR3nt: TGCAGCGTCGAGGGACAGGGCGACACTGAAGCTTTCTTT; CDR3aa: CSVEGQGDTEAFF
abundance: many; v_gene: TRBV7-2; d_gene: -; j_gene: TRBJ1-2; CDR3nt: TGTGCCAGCAGCCCTATGAGGGACTATGGCTACACCTTC; CDR3aa: CASSPMRDYGYTF
abundance: many; v_gene: TRBV7-3; d_gene: -; j_gene: TRBJ2-3; CDR3nt: TGTGCCAGCAGCTTAAATCCTAGCGGCACAGATACGCAGTATTTT; CDR3aa: CASSLNPSGTDTQYF
abundance: many; v_gene: TRBV12-3/TRBV12-4; d_gene: -; j_gene: TRBJ2-7; CDR3nt: TGTGCCAGCAGTTTAGGCCAGGCGGGCGTGCTTTTTGAGCAGTACTTC; CDR3aa: CASSLGQAGVLFEQYF
abundance: medium-sized; v_gene: TRBV7-9; d_gene: TRBD2; j_gene: TRBJ2-5; CDR3nt: TGTGCCAGCAGCTTAGGGACTAGCGGCCAAGAGACCCAGTACTTC; CDR3aa: CASSLGTSGQETQYF
abundance: -; v_gene: TRBV11-2; d_gene: -; j_gene: TRBJ1-1; CDR3nt: TGTGCCAGCAGCTCACTGGGACATCTAAACACTGAAGCTTTCTTT; CDR3aa: CASSSLGHLNTEAFF
abundance: many; v_gene: TRBV9; d_gene: -; j_gene: TRBJ1-5; CDR3nt: TGTGCCAGCAGCGTAGATAATTGGGCAGATAGCAATCAGCCCCAGCATTTT; CDR3aa: CASSVDNWADSNQPQHF
abundance: -; v_gene: TRBV20-1; d_gene: -; j_gene: TRBJ2-7; CDR3nt: TGCAGTGCTAGAGGACACGGGGGATTCCAGTACTTC; CDR3aa: CSARGHGGFQYF
abundance: -; v_gene: TRBV10-2; d_gene: -; j_gene: TRBJ1-5; CDR3nt: TGCGCCAGCAGTGAGTGGTCAGGGGACGTTAGCAATCAGCCCCAGCATTTT; CDR3aa: CASSEWSGDVSNQPQHF
abundance: many; v_gene: TRBV27; d_gene: -; j_gene: TRBJ2-5; CDR3nt: TGTGCCAGCAGTTTAATCGGGGGCCCAGAAGGGACCCAGTACTTC; CDR3aa: CASSLIGGPEGTQYF
abundance: -; v_gene: TRBV15; d_gene: TRBD1; j_gene: TRBJ1-4; CDR3nt: TGTGCCACCAGCAGAAGGACAGGGGGTAATGAAAAACTGTTTTTT; CDR3aa: CATSRRTGGNEKLFF
abundance: many; v_gene: TRBV9; d_gene: TRBD2; j_gene: TRBJ2-3; CDR3nt: TGTGCCAGCAGCGAAGGCCAATTAGCGGGCGCGAGAGATACGCAGTATTTT; CDR3aa: CASSEGQLAGARDTQYF
abundance: few; v_gene: TRBV6-1; d_gene: -; j_gene: TRBJ1-6; CDR3nt: TGTGCCAGCAGCCTAAGGGGCTCCCTTTCACCCCTCCACTTT; CDR3aa: CASSLRGSLSPLHF
abundance: many; v_gene: TRBV18; d_gene: -; j_gene: TRBJ2-2; CDR3nt: TGTGCCAGCTCAGGTCTTGGCGGGATTACCGGGGAGCTGTTTTTT; CDR3aa: CASSGLGGITGELFF
abundance: many; v_gene: TRBV20-1; d_gene: -; j_gene: TRBJ2-5; CDR3nt: TGCAGTGCTAGTCCCCGCGCAGAGACCCAGTACTTC; CDR3aa: CSASPRAETQYF
abundance: -; v_gene: TRBV11-1; d_gene: -; j_gene: TRBJ1-6; CDR3nt: TGTGCCAGCAGCCGGACAGCTAATAATTCACCCCTCCACTTT; CDR3aa: CASSRTANNSPLHF
abundance: many; v_gene: TRBV28; d_gene: -; j_gene: TRBJ1-2; CDR3nt: TGTGCCAGCTCATCCCTCGGCCTTGCTAACTATGGCTACACCTTC; CDR3aa: CASSSLGLANYGYTF
abundance: -; v_gene: TRBV20-1; d_gene: -; j_gene: TRBJ2-7; CDR3nt: TGCAGTGCTAGAGTCGGCCAGGGGGGGTACGAGCAGTACTTC; CDR3aa: CSARVGQGGYEQYF
abundance: few; v_gene: TRBV6-2/TRBV6-3; d_gene: TRBD1; j_gene: TRBJ2-7; CDR3nt: TGTGCCAGCACAGACAGGGGGGTCTCCTACGAGCAGTACTTC; CDR3aa: CASTDRGVSYEQYF
abundance: few; v_gene: TRBV5-1; d_gene: -; j_gene: TRBJ1-1; CDR3nt: TGCGCCAGCAGCTTGGCGCCAGGAACAACGCGGGCTGAAGCTTTCTTT; CDR3aa: CASSLAPGTTRAEAFF
abundance: few; v_gene: TRBV30; d_gene: -; j_gene: TRBJ1-2; CDR3nt: TGTGCCTGGAGTGAGGCCTTCTATGGCTACACCTTC; CDR3aa: CAWSEAFYGYTF
abundance: -; v_gene: TRBV18; d_gene: -; j_gene: TRBJ2-7; CDR3nt: TGTGCCAGCTCACCACGATCCTCCTACGAGCAGTACTTC; CDR3aa: CASSPRSSYEQYF
abundance: few; v_gene: TRBV20-1; d_gene: TRBD2; j_gene: TRBJ2-3; CDR3nt: TGCAGTGCTACGTCCCAGCGGGGTATCACAGATACGCAGTATTTT; CDR3aa: CSATSQRGITDTQYF
abundance: few; v_gene: TRBV6-2/TRBV6-3; d_gene: -; j_gene: TRBJ2-1; CDR3nt: TGTGCCAGCAGTTACCCAAATCCGCCTATAGTAACAGCGCCCTACAATGAGCAGTTCTTC; CDR3aa: CASSYPNPPIVTAPYNEQFF
abundance: few; v_gene: TRBV3-1; d_gene: TRBD1; j_gene: TRBJ1-1; CDR3nt: TGTGCCAGCAGCCAGCCTCAGGGGGTCGCTGAAGCTTTCTTT; CDR3aa: CASSQPQGVAEAFF
abundance: -; v_gene: TRBV20-1; d_gene: -; j_gene: TRBJ2-7; CDR3nt: TGCAGTGCTAGCCGGGGGGCCCAAGGATACGAGCAGTACTTC; CDR3aa: CSASRGAQGYEQYF
abundance: many; v_gene: TRBV11-1; d_gene: -; j_gene: TRBJ2-2; CDR3nt: TGTGCCAGCAGCTTAGGGGGGCCTCAGAACACCGGGGAGCTGTTTTTT; CDR3aa: CASSLGGPQNTGELFF
abundance: many; v_gene: TRBV12-3/TRBV12-4; d_gene: -; j_gene: TRBJ1-4; CDR3nt: TGTGCCACCAGTTTGTATGGAAAACTGTTTTTT; CDR3aa: CATSLYGKLFF
abundance: -; v_gene: TRBV30; d_gene: -; j_gene: TRBJ2-7; CDR3nt: TGTGCCTACCATACAAGCAGTTTCCCCTACGAGCAGTACTTC; CDR3aa: CAYHTSSFPYEQYF
abundance: -; v_gene: TRBV11-2; d_gene: -; j_gene: TRBJ1-2; CDR3nt: TGTGCCAGCAGCTTGGCGGGGGCGCCGGGCTACACCTTC; CDR3aa: CASSLAGAPGYTF
abundance: -; v_gene: TRBV5-1; d_gene: -; j_gene: TRBJ1-1; CDR3nt: TGCGCCAGCAGCGCAGACGGGGGCGCGGGGAACACTGAAGCTTTCTTT; CDR3aa: CASSADGGAGNTEAFF
abundance: few; v_gene: TRBV11-2; d_gene: -; j_gene: TRBJ2-4; CDR3nt: TGTGCCAGCAGCTCCCGTGAAGAGCGGGCGTCCGCCAAAAACATTCAGTACTTC; CDR3aa: CASSSREERASAKNIQYF
abundance: few; v_gene: TRBV27; d_gene: TRBD2; j_gene: TRBJ2-5; CDR3nt: TGTGCCAGCAGTTTCGCTCGGACTAGCGGATACCAAGAGACCCAGTACTTC; CDR3aa: CASSFARTSGYQETQYF
abundance: few; v_gene: TRBV6-2/TRBV6-3; d_gene: -; j_gene: TRBJ2-2; CDR3nt: TGTGCCAGCAGTTACGGGTCAACAGGGTCCACCGGGGAGCTGTTTTTT; CDR3aa: CASSYGSTGSTGELFF
abundance: many; v_gene: TRBV4-3; d_gene: -; j_gene: TRBJ1-1; CDR3nt: TGCGCCAGCAGCCAAGGGTCGAGAGCGTTGAACACTGAAGCTTTCTTT; CDR3aa: CASSQGSRALNTEAFF
abundance: -; v_gene: TRBV2; d_gene: TRBD1; j_gene: TRBJ1-5; CDR3nt: TGTGCCAGCAGGCGGACAGGGGACCCATATAGCAATCAGCCCCAGCATTTT; CDR3aa: CASRRTGDPYSNQPQHF